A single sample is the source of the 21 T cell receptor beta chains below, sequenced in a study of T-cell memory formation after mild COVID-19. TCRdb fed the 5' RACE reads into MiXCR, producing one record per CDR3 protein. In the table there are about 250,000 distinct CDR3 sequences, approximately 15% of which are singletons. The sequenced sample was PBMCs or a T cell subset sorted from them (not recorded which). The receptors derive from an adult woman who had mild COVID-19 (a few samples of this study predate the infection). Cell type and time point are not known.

DNA of the CDR3: TGCAGTGCTAGAGATCCCGGGAACAGGGCCATGGGCTACACCTTC. Residues: CSARDPGNRAMGYTF. The chain joins TRBV20-1 to TRBJ1-2; D might be TRBD1 (6 bases). This CDR3 contains 15 residues. V lost 0 bases and J lost 8, with 19 bases in between. Germline CDR1 is DFQATT and CDR2 is SNEGSKA (reference sequence).

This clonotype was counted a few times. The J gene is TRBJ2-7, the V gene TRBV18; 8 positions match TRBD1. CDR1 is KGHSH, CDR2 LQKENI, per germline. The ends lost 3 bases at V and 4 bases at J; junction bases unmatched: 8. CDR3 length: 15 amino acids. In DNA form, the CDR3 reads TGTGCCAGCTCACCGCCGGGACAGGCTCGATACGAGCAGTACTTC. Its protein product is CASSPPGQARYEQYF.

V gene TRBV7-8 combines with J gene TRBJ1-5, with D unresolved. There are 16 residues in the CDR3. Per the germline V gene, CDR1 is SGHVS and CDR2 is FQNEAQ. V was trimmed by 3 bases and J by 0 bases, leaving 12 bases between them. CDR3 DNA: TGTGCCAGCAGCTTCATGACACAAGATAGCAATCAGCCCCAGCATTTT. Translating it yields CASSFMTQDSNQPQHF.

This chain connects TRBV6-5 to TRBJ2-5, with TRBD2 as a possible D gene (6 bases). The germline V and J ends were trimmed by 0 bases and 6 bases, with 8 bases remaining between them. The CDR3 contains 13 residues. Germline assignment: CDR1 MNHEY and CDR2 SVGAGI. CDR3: CASSYSGGKTQYF. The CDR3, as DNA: TGTGCCAGCAGTTACTCGGGGGGTAAGACCCAGTACTTC.

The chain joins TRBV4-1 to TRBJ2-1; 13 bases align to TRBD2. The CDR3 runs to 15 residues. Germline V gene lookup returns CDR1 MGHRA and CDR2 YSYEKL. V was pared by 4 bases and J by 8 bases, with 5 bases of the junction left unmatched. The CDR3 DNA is TGCGCCAGCAGCCCAGGACTAGCGGGGGCCTATGAGCAGTTCTTC. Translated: CASSPGLAGAYEQFF.

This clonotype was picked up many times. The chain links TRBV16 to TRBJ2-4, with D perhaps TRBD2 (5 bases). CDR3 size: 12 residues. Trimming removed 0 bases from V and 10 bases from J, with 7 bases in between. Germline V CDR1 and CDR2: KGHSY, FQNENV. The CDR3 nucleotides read TGTGCCAGCAGCCAATCGAGCGGAATTCAGTACTTC. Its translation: CASSQSSGIQYF.

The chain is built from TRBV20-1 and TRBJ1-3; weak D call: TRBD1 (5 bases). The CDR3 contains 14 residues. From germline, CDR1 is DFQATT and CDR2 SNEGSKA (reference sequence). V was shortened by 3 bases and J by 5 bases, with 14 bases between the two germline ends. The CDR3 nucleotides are TGCAGTGCTAGGGGGGATGCTGGAAGAAACACCATATATTTT. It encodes CSARGDAGRNTIYF.

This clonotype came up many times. The CDR3 DNA sequence: TGTGCCAGCAGCTTGGTGTCTAGCGGGGGCGGTGAGCAGTTCTTC. This gives the protein CASSLVSSGGGEQFF. V and J are TRBV5-5 and TRBJ2-1; the match to TRBD2 covers 10 bases. The V gene end was trimmed by 0 bases and the J gene end by 9 bases; junction bases not matched to a gene: 6. The CDR3 is 15 amino acids. Germline CDR1 and CDR2: SGHKS and YYEKEE (reference sequence).

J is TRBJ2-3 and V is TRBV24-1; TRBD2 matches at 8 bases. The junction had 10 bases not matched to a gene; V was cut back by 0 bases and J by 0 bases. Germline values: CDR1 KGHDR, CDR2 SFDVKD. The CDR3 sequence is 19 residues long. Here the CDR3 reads CATSDLTAGEFTSTDTQYF. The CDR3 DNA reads TGTGCCACCAGTGATTTGACAGCGGGAGAATTTACTAGCACAGATACGCAGTATTTT.

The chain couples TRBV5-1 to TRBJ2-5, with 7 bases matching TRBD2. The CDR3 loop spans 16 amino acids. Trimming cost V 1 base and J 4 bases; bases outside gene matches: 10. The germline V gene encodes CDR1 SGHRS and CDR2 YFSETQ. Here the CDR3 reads CASSLRPAGSGETQYF. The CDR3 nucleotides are TGCGCCAGCAGCTTGCGGCCAGCGGGAAGCGGAGAGACCCAGTACTTC.

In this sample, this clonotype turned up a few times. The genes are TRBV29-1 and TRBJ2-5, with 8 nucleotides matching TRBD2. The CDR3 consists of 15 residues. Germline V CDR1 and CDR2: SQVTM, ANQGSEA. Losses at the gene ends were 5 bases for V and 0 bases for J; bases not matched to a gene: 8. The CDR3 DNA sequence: TGCAGCGTTAGCGGGGCTAGCGGGTACCAAGAGACCCAGTACTTC. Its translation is CSVSGASGYQETQYF.

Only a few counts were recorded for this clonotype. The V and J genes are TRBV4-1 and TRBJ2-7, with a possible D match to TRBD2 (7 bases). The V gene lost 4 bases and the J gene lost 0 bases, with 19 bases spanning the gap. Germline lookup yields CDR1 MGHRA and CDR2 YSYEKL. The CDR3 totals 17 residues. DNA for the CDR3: TGCGCCAGCAGCCTATCCCTAGGGGGGGGGCCCTCCTACGAGCAGTACTTC. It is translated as CASSLSLGGGPSYEQYF.

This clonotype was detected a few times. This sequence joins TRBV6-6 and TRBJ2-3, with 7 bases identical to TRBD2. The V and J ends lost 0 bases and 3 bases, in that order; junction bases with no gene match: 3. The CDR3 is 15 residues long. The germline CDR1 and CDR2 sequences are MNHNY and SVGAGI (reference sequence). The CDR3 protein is CASSYSGRVTDTQYF. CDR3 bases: TGTGCCAGCAGTTACTCTGGGAGGGTTACAGATACGCAGTATTTT.

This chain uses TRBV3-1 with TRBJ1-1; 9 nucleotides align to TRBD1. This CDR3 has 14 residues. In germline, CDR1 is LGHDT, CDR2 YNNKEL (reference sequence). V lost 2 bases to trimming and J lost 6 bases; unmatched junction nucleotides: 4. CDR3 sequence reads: CASSQIQGASEAFF. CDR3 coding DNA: TGTGCCAGCAGCCAAATACAGGGGGCTTCTGAAGCTTTCTTT.

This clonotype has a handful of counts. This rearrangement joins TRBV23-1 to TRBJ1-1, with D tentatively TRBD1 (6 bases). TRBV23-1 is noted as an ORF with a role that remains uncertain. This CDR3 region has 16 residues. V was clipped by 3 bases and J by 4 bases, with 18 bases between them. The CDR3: CASSQGVGGAITEAFF. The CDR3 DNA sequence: TGCGCCAGCAGTCAGGGAGTTGGGGGGGCGATCACTGAAGCTTTCTTT.

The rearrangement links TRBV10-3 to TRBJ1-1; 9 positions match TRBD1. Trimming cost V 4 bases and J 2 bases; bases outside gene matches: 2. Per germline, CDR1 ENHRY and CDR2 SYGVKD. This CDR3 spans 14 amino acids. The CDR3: CAISGTGANTEAFF. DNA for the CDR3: TGTGCCATCAGTGGGACAGGGGCTAACACTGAAGCTTTCTTT.

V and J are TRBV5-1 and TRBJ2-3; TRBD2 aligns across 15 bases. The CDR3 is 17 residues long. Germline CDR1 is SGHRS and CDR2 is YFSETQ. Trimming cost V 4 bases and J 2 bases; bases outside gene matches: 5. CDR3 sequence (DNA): TGCGCCAGCAGCCAAGGGACTAGCGGGGGGTACACAGATACGCAGTATTTT. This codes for CASSQGTSGGYTDTQYF.

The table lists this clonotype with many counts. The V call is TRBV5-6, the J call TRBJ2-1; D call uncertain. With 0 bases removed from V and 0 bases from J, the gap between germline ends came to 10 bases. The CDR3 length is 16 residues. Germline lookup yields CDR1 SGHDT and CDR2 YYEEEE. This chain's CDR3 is CASSLEAASSYNEQFF. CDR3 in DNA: TGTGCCAGCAGCTTGGAGGCGGCGAGCTCCTACAATGAGCAGTTCTTC.

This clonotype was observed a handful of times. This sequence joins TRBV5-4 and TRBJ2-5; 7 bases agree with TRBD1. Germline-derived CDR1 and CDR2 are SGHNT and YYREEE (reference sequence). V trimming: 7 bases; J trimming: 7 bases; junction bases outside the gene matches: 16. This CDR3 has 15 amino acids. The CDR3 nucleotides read TGTGCCAGCTATGGGACAGCGACCTCCCCTGGGACCCAGTACTTC. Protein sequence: CASYGTATSPGTQYF.

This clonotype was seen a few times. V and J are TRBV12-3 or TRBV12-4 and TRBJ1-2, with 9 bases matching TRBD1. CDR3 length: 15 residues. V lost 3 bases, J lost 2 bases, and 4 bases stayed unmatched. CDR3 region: CASSFGQGSNYGYTF. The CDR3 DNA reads TGTGCCAGCAGTTTTGGACAGGGGTCAAACTATGGCTACACCTTC.

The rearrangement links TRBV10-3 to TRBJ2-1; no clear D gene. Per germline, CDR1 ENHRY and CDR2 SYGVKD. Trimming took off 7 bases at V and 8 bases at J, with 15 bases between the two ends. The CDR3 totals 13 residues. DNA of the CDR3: TGTGCCATCACCCTGGACCGCTCCGATGAGCAGTTCTTC. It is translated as CAITLDRSDEQFF.